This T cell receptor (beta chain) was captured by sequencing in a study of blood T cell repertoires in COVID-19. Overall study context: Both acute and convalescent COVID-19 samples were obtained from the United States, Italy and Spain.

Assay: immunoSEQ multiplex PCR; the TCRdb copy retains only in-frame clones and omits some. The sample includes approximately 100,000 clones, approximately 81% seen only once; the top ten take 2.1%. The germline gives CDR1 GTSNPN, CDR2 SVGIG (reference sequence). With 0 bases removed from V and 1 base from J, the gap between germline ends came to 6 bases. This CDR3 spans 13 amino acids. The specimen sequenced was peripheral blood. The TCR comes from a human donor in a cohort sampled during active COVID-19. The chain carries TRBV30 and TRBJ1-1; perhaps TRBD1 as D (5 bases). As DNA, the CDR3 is TGTGCCTGGAGTGTACAGGAGAACACTGAAGCTTTCTTT. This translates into CAWSVQENTEAFF.